This T cell receptor (beta chain) was sequenced in a study of technical replicates of blood from four donors. This clone was detected a few times. V was clipped by 3 bases and J by 0 bases, with 17 bases between them. This CDR3 spans 17 amino acids. Germline values: CDR1 MDHEN, CDR2 SYDVKM. TCRdb's table, derived via immunoSEQ multiplex PCR, lists solely in-frame clones and lacks some. This table holds some 85,000 clones, 94% found once. Sequences were obtained from T cells isolated from PBMCs. This chain connects TRBV28 to TRBJ1-1; D possibly corresponds to TRBD1 (5 bases). This TCR was sampled from a human donor in good health. Here the CDR3 reads CASSLGGFGVMNTEAFF. The CDR3 DNA follows: TGTGCCAGCAGTTTGGGGGGATTTGGGGTTATGAACACTGAAGCTTTCTTT. The complete variable domain, with remaining parts taken from reference TRBV28 and TRBJ1-1, reads DVKVTQSSRYLVKRTGEKVFLECVQDMDHENMFWYRQDPGLGLRLIYFSYDVKMKEKGDIPEGYSVSREKKERFSLILESASTNQTSMYLCASSLGGFGVMNTEAFFGQGTRLTVV.